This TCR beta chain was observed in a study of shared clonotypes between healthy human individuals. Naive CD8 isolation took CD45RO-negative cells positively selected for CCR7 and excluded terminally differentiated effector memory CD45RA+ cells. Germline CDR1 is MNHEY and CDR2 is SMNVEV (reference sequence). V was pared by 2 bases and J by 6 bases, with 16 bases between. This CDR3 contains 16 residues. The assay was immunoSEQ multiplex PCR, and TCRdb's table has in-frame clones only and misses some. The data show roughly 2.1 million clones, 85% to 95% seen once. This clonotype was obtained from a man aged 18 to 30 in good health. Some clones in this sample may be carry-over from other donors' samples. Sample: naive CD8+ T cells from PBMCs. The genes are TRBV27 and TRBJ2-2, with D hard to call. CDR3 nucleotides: TGTGCCAGCAGTTTAAGCCAGTACACCCGCGCCGGGGAGCTGTTTTTT. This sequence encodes CASSLSQYTRAGELFF.